The present T cell receptor beta chain was sequenced within a study of cytomegalovirus exposure and HLA in healthy donors (dated by TCRdb to about 2017). General notes on the study: An earlier analysis of approximately 640 of the donors reported 250 to 350 Gb of sequence data and some 120 million unique TCR beta sequences from about 179 million T cells. HLA typing included class I and class II loci at four-digit resolution. All discovery cohort repertoires had been generated using a single sequencing platform. Across roughly 420 genotyped donors of the cohort, an average of roughly 200,000 unique TCR beta nucleotide sequences per donor were sequenced, and roughly 20% of those sequences were non-productive. Approximately 310 gigabases of sequencing data and approximately 93 million unique TCR sequences were included in an early release covering around 600 HLA-typed donors. In a later analysis, previously published TCR beta repertoires from fewer than 750 donors were re-analyzed and high-resolution HLA genotyping was added so that TCR occurrence patterns could be studied. The genetic ancestry cluster associated with self-reported Caucasian donors included around four fifths of the roughly 360 genotyped donors. In addition to the first cohort of around 670 subjects, a separate validation cohort of around 110 different subjects was used. The study was designed to test whether signatures of past pathogen exposure could be identified by cataloging public T cell receptors. Because of strong linkage in the cohort, four or five DR-DQ haplotypes were treated as single units for association and clustering. Donor age, sex, ethnicity and CMV serostatus were collected together with the repertoire data. The later analysis used no new phenotypic data to find candidate immune exposures, relying instead on TCR beta sequences and their occurrence across donors. Typing coverage differed by locus: A, B, C, DRB1 and DQB1 were typed in roughly 620-640 donors, DQA1 in about 550, DPA1 in 600 to 610, and DPB1 in about 450. In an earlier analysis of over 550 of the donors, high-throughput TCR beta sequencing was used to judge whether each TCR beta V gene segment behaved as functional or pseudogenic. The study combined high-throughput TCR immunosequencing, statistical association of individual TCRs with disease status, and machine learning to predict cytomegalovirus infection status. A later genetic analysis took genome-wide SNP genotypes for about three fifths of the roughly 670 donors and used that subset as a discovery cohort. Using immunosequencing, the study profiled T cell repertoires from 666 subjects and related those repertoires to cytomegalovirus serostatus. Overall results and qualifications from the work: In a later analysis, several top co-occurrence clusters were reported to appear linked to parvovirus B19, influenza, CMV and Epstein-Barr virus. V-gene and J-gene trimming of TCR beta chains was associated with a missense DCLRE1C variant in a later genetic analysis, and the association was replicated in an independent cohort. Most TCR sequences were observed very rarely across donors, whereas some public TCRs were present in many individuals. CMV serostatus was the only immune exposure information available for the cohort. Compared with the roughly 720-donor mean, donors in an Asian-associated ancestry cluster had fewer N-insertions in productive TCRs, according to a later genetic analysis. In an earlier analysis of roughly 560 of the donors, most TCR beta V segments were observed in productive rearrangements about 87% or about 30% of the time, broadly matching IMGT annotations. The sequencing pipeline was judged likely to have produced a cluster of highly shared sequence variants as a technical artifact. The 87-base-pair reads could not distinguish some IMGT-functional V segments, including TRBV6-2 and TRBV6-3, so those segments were excluded. Because counts were too low, about 18 rarely observed V segments, including chromosome 9 orphons, were left out of the earlier analysis of about 620 of the donors. A few of the identified cytomegalovirus-associated TCR beta chains were confirmed in vitro to be specific for cytomegalovirus antigens. The cohort was sequenced for TCR beta chains only, and without alpha or paired-chain data the features that could be detected were limited. A further reported finding was that TCR beta sequences accurately predicted the HLA-A and HLA-B alleles for most subjects in the first cohort. Cytomegalovirus status was reported to be diagnosed by the classifier with high specificity and sensitivity in both the original and validation cohorts. Sequencing depth was assumed to be roughly uniform across donors in the presence/absence analyses, though that assumption may not hold. Specific HLA alleles were associated with over 15,000 TCR beta sequences at a false discovery rate of 0.05 in a later analysis. When HLA alleles, especially DR and DQ, strongly co-occurred, attributing TCR associations to individual alleles was difficult. The authors suggested that the approach could potentially be extended to other disease states and immunological phenotypes. The study gave a list of more than 150 TCR beta chains associated with cytomegalovirus. In a later analysis, TCR association rates were found to vary across HLA loci, with the most associated TCRs seen for DRB1 alleles and the fewest for HLA-C alleles. In a later analysis, most CMV-associated TCR beta chains were found to appear HLA-restricted, with HLA associations seemingly driven largely by CMV exposure. Linkage disequilibrium might explain the correlated functional status among segregating V segments, but an unknown experimental factor could not be excluded. Because HLA typing was unavailable for some donors at each locus, only the typed subset was used in association tests. In a later analysis, HLA-associated TCR beta chains were found to be more clonally expanded and to have lower generation probabilities than equally common non-associated chains.

Regarding this clone: Its antigen target is currently unknown. Base qualities are not at hand, and no much larger clone is one base apart.

The cohort comprised several hundred healthy bone marrow donors. Cohort members were all nominally healthy when sampled, although unrecorded immune exposures were likely present. The donor was CMV seropositive and was included in the group of 289 seropositive cohort members. A peripheral blood sample was collected from each donor, and TCR beta sequencing was performed on peripheral blood mononuclear cells. Genomic DNA was extracted from the blood cell samples with the Qiagen DNeasy Blood Extraction Kit. V has 5 bases trimmed and J has 0 bases trimmed; junction bases matching no gene number 2. The CDR3 has 15 amino acids, counting the end cysteine and phenylalanine. CDR3 DNA is the only sequence kept; it has 45 bases, read in frame from the first base. The germline V gene gives CDR1 as SGDLS and CDR2 as YYNGEE. Libraries were made using the immunoSEQ multiplex PCR assay. The multiplex PCR relied on a mix of 60 forward primers for TCR Vbeta segments and 13 reverse primers for TCR Jbeta segments. A multiplex PCR assay on genomic DNA amplified the CDR3 region of rearranged TCR beta genes. Amplified TCR beta libraries were sequenced as 87-base-pair reads on the Illumina HiSeq System. Per the original workflow: In a later analysis, around 80 million unique TCR beta chains were counted across the roughly 610 repertoires, and roughly 9.9 million of these chains were shared by at least two donors. A nearest-neighbor algorithm error-corrected the raw reads and collapsed the reads into unique sequences, merging closely related sequences to remove PCR and sequencing errors. CDR3 sequences were aligned to IMGT reference sequences to assign V, D and J gene segments. For a sequence to be retained, a match of at least six nucleotides was required to both a V gene segment and a J gene segment. Rearrangements were classified as productive when the CDR3 lacked stop codons and remained in frame with V and J, and all other rearrangements were classified as non-productive. CDR3 was defined according to IMGT convention as the region running from the second conserved V-encoded cysteine to the conserved J-encoded phenylalanine. The earlier analysis of approximately 500 of the donors excluded sequences that lacked an unambiguous match to a single V gene segment. An earlier analysis of 587 of the donors classified V segments as functional when productive rearrangements were above 56.7% and as segregating when the standard deviation between donors was above 5%. To diagnose cytomegalovirus status from the catalog of TCR beta chain sequences, a statistical classification framework was built. In a later analysis, V and J genes were assigned by comparing TCR nucleotide sequences against IMGT/GENE-DB human TR gene sequences. The TCRdist pipeline was used in a later analysis to assign CDR3 sequences and most-parsimonious VDJ recombination scenarios. In a later analysis, each TCR beta chain was defined by its CDR3 amino acid sequence together with its V-gene family, and reads without a unique V-gene family were excluded. As a way to deal with suspected cross-contamination and a sequencing artifact, a later analysis dropped 450 to 600 nucleotide sequences that were highly shared and had low generation probability. For each public chain, a later analysis derived a clonal expansion index from normalized ranks of inferred template counts within each repertoire. A later analysis computed generation probabilities with a VDJ recombination model fitted to out-of-frame rearrangements, and checked the results against IGoR. In a later analysis, hypergeometric tests were used to score TCR-TCR, TCR-HLA and TCR-CMV co-occurrence, with a repertoire-size bias correction applied to TCR pairs. In a later analysis, false discovery rates were estimated by permuting HLA or CMV assignments 20 times. In a later analysis, co-occurring TCRs were grouped using DBSCAN, and TCRdist sequence similarity was added for clustering within HLA-allele-positive subsets. For co-occurrence clustering, repertoires with fewer than 30,000 or more than 120,000 public chains were excluded, along with 4 to 6 repertoires with anomalous nucleotide sharing. TCRdb mirrors the immuneACCESS table, restricted to in-frame sequences. Some clones are absent from its copies; in checked studies, under half trace to an unresolved V gene, and the reason for the others is unknown. V and J calls and clone size are those listed in that table; D and trimming were worked out from the DNA. This sample holds around 130,000 clones; about 74% were observed only once. The leading ten clones occupy 5.8% of the sample.

This TCR was recovered from a woman between 50 and 59 years old in good health and CMV-seropositive. The chain is encoded by TRBV9 joined to TRBJ2-6, with TRBD2 matching 7 junction bases. The sample was PBMCs. Read as DNA, the sequence is TGTGCCAGCAGTTCTAGCGGCTCTGGGGCCAACGTCCTGACTTTC. Its coded protein is CASSSSGSGANVLTF. When the CDR3 is completed using the reference TRBV9 and TRBJ2-6 genes on either side, the full variable domain is DSGVTQTPKHLITATGQRVTLRCSPRSGDLSVYWYQQSLDQGLQFLIQYYNGEERAKGNILERFSAQQFPDLHSELNLSSLELGDSALYFCASSSSGSGANVLTFGAGSRLTVL.